Listed here is a single T cell receptor beta chain. It has no known antigen specificity. The germline gene is not matched at one end of the junction; a read error may be the cause. The trial excluded patients who had a history of autoimmune disease or who were on systemic immunosuppression. Peripheral blood for TCR sequencing was collected from all dose cohorts at baseline, on cycle 4 day 1, and on cycle 7 day 1. The samples were drawn from a first-in-human, open-label, multicenter phase I dose-escalation trial of ivuxolimab. Adults with locally advanced or metastatic melanoma, renal cell, hepatocellular, or head and neck squamous cell carcinoma were enrolled in the trial. CD4+ and CD8+ T cells were sorted separately from peripheral blood before TCR sequencing. CDR1 and CDR2 are read off the germline V gene (reference sequence) as LNHDA and SQIVND. From the cysteine up to the phenylalanine, the CDR3 has a length of 14 residues. Of all the DNA, just the CDR3 is kept, 42 bases in frame from base 1.

The data stem from a study of OX40 agonist ivuxolimab in advanced cancers. Study-wide context: Ivuxolimab, which targeted the costimulatory receptor OX40 (CD134), was an agonistic, fully human IgG2 monoclonal antibody. Intravenous ivuxolimab was administered to patients every 2 weeks at six dose levels: 0.01, 0.1, 0.3, 1.5, 3 and 10 mg/kg. Among the 52 dose-escalation patients, approximately 20 had hepatocellular carcinoma, about 15 melanoma, 9 renal cell carcinoma and 9 head and neck cancer. A male proportion of 75% to 85% and a mean age of 60 years, ranging from roughly 23 to 85, were recorded for the dose-escalation cohort. Patients were allowed to have had prior anti-PD-1, anti-PD-L1 or anti-CTLA-4 therapy, and around 37% of the dose-escalation patients had previously received checkpoint inhibitors. Three dose-escalation patients achieved partial responses, one with hepatocellular carcinoma and two with cutaneous melanoma. Peripheral TCRbeta sequencing aimed to test whether ivuxolimab altered TCR sequence diversity and caused clonal T-cell expansion. The paper describes the monotherapy dose-escalation part (N of about 50 patients) of the phase I trial of ivuxolimab. The research as a whole found: Low levels of normalized T-cell clonal expansion were also shown by some nonresponding patients. In the 0.1-3.0 mg/kg groups, partial responders had among the lowest normalized peripheral clonal expansion, particularly in CD8+ T cells. At doses from 0.1 to 3.0 mg/kg, clonal expansion was seen in both CD4+ and CD8+ blood T cells between baseline and week 6. The antigen specificity of the peripheral T cells that underwent clonal expansion was not determined. After ivuxolimab, more expanded clones were found on average in CD8+ T cells than in CD4+ T cells.

To sequence the TCRbeta CDR3 region, genomic DNA was isolated from the sorted cells. TCRbeta CDR3 regions were sequenced using the immunoSEQ Assay. TCRdb took over this immuneACCESS table, retaining in-frame rearrangements with V and J assigned. Such tables are incomplete; in checked studies, under half of the missing clones stem from an unresolved V gene, and the remainder is unexplained. The sample table shows around 59,000 clones, and about nine tenths are seen once. Approximately 1% of the sample lies in the top ten. The chain is encoded by TRBV19 joined to TRBJ2-3; TRBD1 might be the D gene, on 6 matching bases. Material: CD4+ or CD8+ T cells sorted from blood, obtained in a trial of the OX40 agonist ivuxolimab. The sequence was obtained from an adult with an advanced solid tumor such as melanoma, head and neck, liver or kidney cancer. The nucleotide sequence is given as TGTGCCAGTAGTCTAGAGTCAGGGGTGGATACGCAGTATTTT. It is translated as CASSLESGVDTQYF.